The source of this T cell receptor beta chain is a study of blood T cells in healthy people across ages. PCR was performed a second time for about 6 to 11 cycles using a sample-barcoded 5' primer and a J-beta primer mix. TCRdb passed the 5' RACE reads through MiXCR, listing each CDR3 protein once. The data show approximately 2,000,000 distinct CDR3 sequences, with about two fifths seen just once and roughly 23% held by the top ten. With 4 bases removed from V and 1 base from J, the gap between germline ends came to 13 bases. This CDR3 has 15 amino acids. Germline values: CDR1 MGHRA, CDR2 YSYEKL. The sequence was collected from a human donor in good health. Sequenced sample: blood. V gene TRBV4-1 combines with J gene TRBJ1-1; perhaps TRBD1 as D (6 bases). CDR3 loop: CASSPSRGTNTEAFF. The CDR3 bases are TGCGCCAGCAGCCCAAGTAGGGGGACGAACACTGAAGCTTTCTTT.